The rows below give T cell receptor beta chains drawn from one sample of a study of breast tumors, draining lymph nodes, adjacent tissues. TCRdb fed the multiplex PCR reads into MiXCR, producing one record per CDR3 protein. This sample has under 250,000 distinct CDR3 sequences, with approximately 31% found just once. The source material was axillary lymph node tissue. Receptor source: a female donor with breast cancer. Some clones in this sample may be carry-over from other donors' samples. Each CDR3 is given with its conserved first and last residue. D genes are given only for firm matches. Size is omitted from some rows. Given values are once, few, many or a class for expanded clones.

D gene	clone size	V gene	J gene	CDR3 protein	CDR3 DNA
TRBD2	many	TRBV7-8	TRBJ2-6	CASSYSSFEAGPSSGANVLTF	TGTGCCAGCAGCTACTCCTCTTTTGAAGCGGGGCCCTCCTCTGGGGCCAACGTCCTGACTTTC
NA	many	TRBV19	TRBJ1-2	CASRTDRPPYGYTF	TGTGCCAGTAGGACAGACAGGCCCCCTTATGGCTACACCTTC
NA	NA	TRBV6-5	TRBJ2-6	CACSHIRQGANVLTF	TGTGCCTGCAGTCACATTCGACAGGGGGCCAACGTCCTGACTTTC
NA	many	TRBV2	TRBJ1-2	CASSDSQARGYTF	TGTGCCAGCAGTGACTCCCAGGCCCGAGGCTACACCTTC
NA	many	TRBV2	TRBJ1-2	CASSSELSNYGYTF	TGTGCCAGCAGTTCAGAACTGAGTAACTATGGCTACACCTTC
NA	many	TRBV4-2	TRBJ2-3	CASSQGMSTDTQYF	TGTGCCAGCAGCCAAGGGATGAGCACAGATACGCAGTATTTT
NA	many	TRBV5-1	TRBJ2-5	CASSLITEETQYF	TGCGCCAGCAGCCTGATCACCGAAGAGACCCAGTACTTC
NA	many	TRBV9	TRBJ1-6	CASSVGLFDASPLHF	TGTGCCAGCAGCGTAGGGCTCTTTGACGCTTCACCCCTCCACTTT
TRBD1	many	TRBV6-6	TRBJ1-6	CASSHPGQKNSPLHF	TGTGCCAGCAGTCACCCGGGACAGAAGAATTCACCCCTCCACTTT
TRBD2	many	TRBV7-8	TRBJ2-1	CASSLSRSGSFNEQFF	TGTGCCAGCAGCTTAAGTAGGAGCGGGAGTTTTAATGAGCAGTTCTTC
TRBD2	many	TRBV20-1	TRBJ2-1	CSAIPGGLSGRAKNEQFF	TGCAGTGCTATCCCTGGGGGGCTAAGCGGGAGGGCCAAAAATGAGCAGTTCTTC
NA	many	TRBV6-4	TRBJ2-2	CASSPQGYTGELFF	TGTGCCAGCAGTCCGCAGGGTTACACCGGGGAGCTGTTTTTT
TRBD2	NA	TRBV11-3	TRBJ2-3	CASSPGLAATGTQYF	TGTGCCAGCAGCCCGGGACTAGCGGCAACGGGTACGCAGTATTTT
NA	NA	TRBV12-3/TRBV12-4	TRBJ2-5	CASSLRGSRTQYF	TGTGCCAGCAGTTTACGGGGGAGTAGGACCCAGTACTTC
TRBD2	NA	TRBV18	TRBJ2-1	CASSQTRTSGNEQFF	TGTGCCAGCTCACAAACCCGGACTAGCGGGAATGAGCAGTTCTTC
TRBD1	NA	TRBV6-1	TRBJ2-5	CASHPGWDRNF	TGTGCCAGCCACCCGGGATGGGACAGGAACTTC
NA	many	TRBV4-3	TRBJ1-4	CASSQSRWGRGNEKLFF	TGCGCCAGCAGCCAGAGCCGTTGGGGTCGCGGTAATGAAAAACTGTTTTTT
TRBD2	many	TRBV12-3/TRBV12-4	TRBJ2-3	CASSRLAGLSTDTQYF	TGTGCCAGCAGTCGACTAGCGGGATTGAGCACAGATACGCAGTATTTT
TRBD2	many	TRBV12-3/TRBV12-4	TRBJ2-7	CASSFRTSGSNEQYF	TGTGCCAGCAGTTTCCGGACTAGCGGGAGTAACGAGCAGTACTTC
TRBD2	many	TRBV12-5	TRBJ2-3	CASGFGRETDTQYF	TGTGCTAGTGGTTTTGGGCGGGAGACAGATACGCAGTATTTT
TRBD1	NA	TRBV13	TRBJ2-7	CASSLRQGVHEQYF	TGTGCCAGCAGCTTAAGACAGGGTGTCCACGAGCAGTACTTC
NA	NA	TRBV29-1	TRBJ2-2	CSVAANLNTGELFF	TGCAGCGTTGCCGCGAACCTCAACACCGGGGAGCTGTTTTTT
TRBD2	many	TRBV19	TRBJ2-3	CASSLAGGGDTQYF	TGTGCCAGTAGTTTAGCGGGAGGTGGAGATACGCAGTATTTT
NA	many	TRBV5-1	TRBJ1-2	CASSLGGADYGYTF	TGCGCCAGCAGCTTGGGGGGCGCCGACTATGGCTACACCTTC
TRBD1	NA	TRBV7-8	TRBJ1-1	CASSLTGTGGMNTEAFF	TGTGCCAGCAGCTTAACGGGGACAGGGGGCATGAACACTGAAGCTTTCTTT
NA	NA	TRBV9	TRBJ1-3	CASSVGGGSGNTIYF	TGTGCCAGCAGCGTTGGGGGGGGCTCTGGAAACACCATATATTTT
NA	once	TRBV19	TRBJ2-6	CTSSIKTTGANVLTF	TGCACCAGTAGTATTAAGACGACTGGGGCCAACGTCCTGACTTTC
NA	NA	TRBV11-2	TRBJ2-1	CASSPGRPAYNEQFF	TGTGCCAGCAGCCCGGGACGCCCAGCCTACAATGAGCAGTTCTTC
TRBD2	many	TRBV20-1	TRBJ2-7	CSVEREGRNEQYF	TGCAGTGTTGAACGGGAGGGGAGGAACGAGCAGTACTTC
NA	NA	TRBV6-5	TRBJ1-1	CASSHSNTEAFF	TGTGCCAGCAGTCACTCCAACACTGAAGCTTTCTTT
NA	once	TRBV6-1	TRBJ1-5	CASGLADTQHF	TGTGCCAGCGGGCTCGCAGATACGCAGCATTTT